This T cell receptor (beta chain) was sequenced in a study of blood T cell repertoires in COVID-19. Study information: Whether acute or convalescent, the COVID-19 samples came from the United States, Italy and Spain.

In the original workflow: Amplification from reference gene primers served as the basis for estimated nucleated cell counts. Sequencing used immunoSEQ multiplex PCR; TCRdb keeps in-frame clones, though not all of them. D and trimming come from the DNA, and the V and J calls and clone size come from that table. The sample has some 120,000 clones, around nine tenths seen once; the top ten hold 3.5% to 4.5%. V shed 3 bases and J 2 bases; nucleotides not matched to a gene: 2. The CDR3 runs 13 residues. Germline V lookup: CDR1 SGDLS, CDR2 YYNGEE. The genes are TRBV9 and TRBJ2-7; 7 bases fit TRBD1. Sequencing was carried out using peripheral blood. This TCR derives from a man in his forties with acute or convalescent COVID-19. The CDR3 DNA follows: TGTGCCAGCAGCGCAGGGGGTCCCTACGAGCAGTACTTC. This encodes CASSAGGPYEQYF.